The sequence of this T cell receptor (beta chain) was determined in a study of blood T cell repertoires in COVID-19. Germline V gene data show CDR1 as WSHSY and CDR2 as SAAADI. Unmatched junction bases numbered 5, after V lost 2 bases and J lost 7 bases. The CDR3 has 14 residues. Sequenced by immunoSEQ multiplex PCR; TCRdb stores in-frame clones only, minus some. The profile shows approximately 300,000 clones, 90% of them singletons. This clone was counted between two and nine times. The origin of this receptor is a woman in her 30s with COVID-19, enrolled during active disease. The chain recombines TRBV10-2 with TRBJ1-1; 9 nucleotides match TRBD1. Sequenced sample: peripheral blood. CDR3 in amino acids: CASSEIPGQGEAFF. CDR3 coding DNA: TGCGCCAGCAGTGAGATACCGGGACAGGGTGAAGCTTTCTTT.